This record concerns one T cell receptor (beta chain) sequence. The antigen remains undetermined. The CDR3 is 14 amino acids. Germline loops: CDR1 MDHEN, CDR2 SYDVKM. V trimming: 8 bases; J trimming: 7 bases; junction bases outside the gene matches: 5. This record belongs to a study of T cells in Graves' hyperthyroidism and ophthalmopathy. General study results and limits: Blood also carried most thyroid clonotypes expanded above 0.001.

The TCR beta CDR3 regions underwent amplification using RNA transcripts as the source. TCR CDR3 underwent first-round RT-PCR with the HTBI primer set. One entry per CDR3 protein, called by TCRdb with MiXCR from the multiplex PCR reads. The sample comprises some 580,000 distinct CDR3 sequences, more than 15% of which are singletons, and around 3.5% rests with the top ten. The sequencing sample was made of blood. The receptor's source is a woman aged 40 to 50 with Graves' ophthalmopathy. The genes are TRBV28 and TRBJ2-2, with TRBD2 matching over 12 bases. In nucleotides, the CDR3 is TGTGCCAGCCTAGCGGGAGGGCCCGTCGGGGAGCTGTTTTTT. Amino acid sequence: CASLAGGPVGELFF.